Shown below are 30 T cell receptor beta chains from a single sample sequenced in a study of lymphopenia after photon versus proton radiotherapy. Generated by immunoSEQ multiplex PCR, the TCRdb table keeps only in-frame clones and is missing some. The sample yields 50,000 or so clones, about 92% seen once. The sample consisted of peripheral blood, taken from a patient treated with photon-based radiotherapy. All receptors derive from a woman aged 40 to 55 with cholangiocarcinoma.

This chain uses TRBV6-1 with TRBJ1-3, with D hard to call. With 8 bases removed from V and 0 bases from J, the gap between germline ends came to 11 bases. The CDR3 totals 14 residues. Germline V gene lookup returns CDR1 MNHNS and CDR2 SASEGT. CDR3 nucleotides: TGTGCCAGCGTCGCGGGCCTCTCTGGAAACACCATATATTTT. Its translation: CASVAGLSGNTIYF.

The CDR3 DNA is TGTGCCAGCAGCGGTAGTGGGGAAGGGTTGAGCGGCTACACCTTC. It translates to CASSGSGEGLSGYTF. This chain links TRBV9 with TRBJ1-2; D gene unclear. V lost 3 bases to trimming and J lost 8 bases, with 20 bases between them. The V gene's germline CDR1 is SGDLS and CDR2 YYNGEE. This CDR3 comprises 15 residues.

This chain uses TRBV11-2 with TRBJ1-3, with 12 bases lining up with TRBD1. Germline CDR1 SGHAT, CDR2 FQNNGV. V gave up 5 bases and J gave up 7 bases; unmatched junction bases: 9. The CDR3 extends over 16 amino acids. The CDR3 region has the DNA TGTGCCAGCAGCCAGGTGTTGGGACAGGGGGCGAACACCATATATTTT. This sequence encodes CASSQVLGQGANTIYF. Based on the CDR3 plus reference TRBV11-2 and TRBJ1-3, the full variable domain is EAGVAQSPRYKIIEKRQSVAFWCNPISGHATLYWYQQILGQGPKLLIQFQNNGVVDDSQLPKDRFSAERLKGVDSTLKIQPAKLEDSAVYLCASSQVLGQGANTIYFGEGSWLTVV.

This rearrangement joins TRBV18 to TRBJ2-4, with D tentatively TRBD1 (5 bases). V was cut by 2 bases and J by 0 bases, with 11 bases left in between. Germline lookup yields CDR1 KGHSH and CDR2 LQKENI. CDR3 length equals 16 residues. CDR3 sequence: CASSPRRQRAKNIQYF. CDR3 nucleotide sequence: TGTGCCAGCTCACCAAGAAGACAGCGAGCCAAAAACATTCAGTACTTC. The complete variable domain, with remaining parts taken from reference TRBV18 and TRBJ2-4, reads NAGVMQNPRHLVRRRGQEARLRCSPMKGHSHVYWYRQLPEEGLKFMVYLQKENIIDESGMPKERFSAEFPKEGPSILRIQQVVRGDSAAYFCASSPRRQRAKNIQYFGAGTRLSVL.

The chain links TRBV27 to TRBJ2-5; the match to TRBD1 covers 7 bases. V lost 4 bases to trimming and J lost 2 bases; unmatched junction nucleotides: 10. CDR3 length equals 16 residues. Germline assignment: CDR1 MNHEY and CDR2 SMNVEV (reference sequence). The CDR3 spells CASSWGPIRGQETQYF. CDR3 nucleotide sequence: TGTGCCAGCAGTTGGGGTCCCATCAGGGGGCAAGAGACCCAGTACTTC.

V usage is TRBV7-2 and J usage is TRBJ2-3, with 9 bases identical to TRBD2. V gave up 1 base and J gave up 1 base; unmatched junction bases: 0. The germline V gene encodes CDR1 SGHTA and CDR2 FQGNSA. The CDR3 has 15 residues. The CDR3 loop is CASSLVAGGTDTQYF. The CDR3 DNA follows: TGTGCCAGCAGCTTAGTAGCGGGGGGCACAGATACGCAGTATTTT.

V and J are TRBV6-5 and TRBJ2-7; TRBD1 aligns across 7 bases. The CDR3 is 14 residues long. The trim removed 4 bases at V and 7 bases at J, leaving 10 bases unmatched. The germline CDR1 and CDR2 sequences are MNHEY and SVGAGI. The CDR3 DNA is TGTGCCAGCAGTTTCGGACAGGCGAGATATGAGCAGTACTTC. It encodes CASSFGQARYEQYF.

The chain is built from TRBV6-5 and TRBJ1-1; the D is unclear. Trimming shortened V by 5 bases and J by 3 bases, and 7 bases separated the two germline ends. Germline CDR1 MNHEY, CDR2 SVGAGI. This CDR3 contains 12 residues. The CDR3 reads CASSTFDTEAFF. As DNA, the CDR3 is TGTGCCAGCAGTACCTTTGACACTGAAGCTTTCTTT.

V is TRBV30 and J is TRBJ2-5; unclear D gene. This CDR3 comprises 15 residues. Germline CDR1 GTSNPN, CDR2 SVGIG (reference sequence). V lost 1 base, J lost 2 bases, and 14 bases lay in between. The CDR3 DNA reads as TGTGCCTGGAGTGCATCACTGACCGGGCAAGAGACCCAGTACTTC. As protein: CAWSASLTGQETQYF.

This clone appeared once. This chain links TRBV7-8 with TRBJ2-1; TRBD1 is a possible D gene (5 bases). This CDR3 is 14 amino acids long. The V and J ends lost 5 bases and 2 bases respectively, with 10 bases between them. CDR1 is SGHVS, CDR2 FQNEAQ, per germline. CDR3 nucleotides: TGTGCCAGCAGCCTCAGGGTAGCCTACAATGAGCAGTTCTTC. It yields the protein CASSLRVAYNEQFF. Drawing the rest from reference TRBV7-8 and TRBJ2-1, the complete variable domain is GAGVSQSPRYKVAKRGQDVALRCDPISGHVSLFWYQQALGQGPEFLTYFQNEAQLDKSGLPSDRFFAERPEGSVSTLKIQRTQQEDSAVYLCASSLRVAYNEQFFGPGTRLTVL.

The CDR3 spells CASSSRQGEGYGYTF. CDR3 bases: TGTGCCAGCAGCTCAAGACAGGGGGAGGGCTATGGCTACACCTTC. The chain carries TRBV5-4 and TRBJ1-2; TRBD1 agrees at 9 bases. The CDR3 spans 15 residues. Germline V gene data show CDR1 as SGHNT and CDR2 as YYREEE (reference sequence). Trimming took 3 bases from V and 4 from J; bases not matched to a gene: 7. Supplemented by reference TRBV5-4 and TRBJ1-2, the full variable domain reads ETGVTQSPTHLIKTRGQQVTLRCSSQSGHNTVSWYQQALGQGPQFIFQYYREEENGRGNFPPRFSGLQFPNYSSELNVNALELDDSALYLCASSSRQGEGYGYTFGSGTRLTVV.

This clone was counted once. The rearrangement uses TRBV19 and TRBJ1-1; D unresolved. V was shortened by 5 bases and J by 5 bases, with 12 bases between the two germline ends. Germline loops: CDR1 LNHDA, CDR2 SQIVND (reference sequence). The CDR3 loop spans 13 amino acids. This CDR3 is CASSWGEGTEAFF. CDR3 bases: TGTGCCAGTAGTTGGGGAGAGGGAACTGAAGCTTTCTTT.

The rearrangement links TRBV29-1 to TRBJ2-2; 9 nucleotides match TRBD2. This CDR3 has 15 residues. Per the germline V gene, CDR1 is SQVTM and CDR2 is ANQGSEA. V shed 7 bases and J 0 bases; nucleotides not matched to a gene: 6. The CDR3, as DNA: TGCAGCGCCACCCTAGCGGGAACGAACACCGGGGAGCTGTTTTTT. Residues: CSATLAGTNTGELFF.

This sequence joins TRBV28 and TRBJ2-1, with 13 bases aligning to TRBD2. The CDR3 consists of 15 residues. J lost 5 bases, V lost 5 bases, and 3 bases had no gene match. CDR1 is MDHEN and CDR2 is SYDVKM in the germline V gene. The CDR3 is CASSHGTSGNNEQFF. The CDR3 nucleotides are TGTGCCAGCAGTCACGGGACTAGCGGGAACAATGAGCAGTTCTTC.

This chain connects TRBV14 to TRBJ2-2; D tentatively fits TRBD1 or TRBD2 (5 bases each). Trimming left V 3 bases short and J 7 bases short, with 15 bases between. This CDR3 is built from 15 residues. Germline V CDR1 and CDR2: SGHDN, FVKESK. The DNA for the CDR3 is TGTGCCAGCAGCCAGGGGACCGGACGTGGCGGGGAGCTGTTTTTT. It yields the protein CASSQGTGRGGELFF.

V gene TRBV7-8 combines with J gene TRBJ1-3; 7 positions agree with TRBD1. V lost 0 bases to trimming and J lost 4 bases; unmatched junction nucleotides: 12. The V gene's germline CDR1 is SGHVS and CDR2 FQNEAQ. The CDR3 loop spans 18 amino acids. CDR3 loop: CASSLASNQGVSGNTIYF. DNA of the CDR3: TGTGCCAGCAGCTTAGCGAGTAATCAGGGGGTATCAGGAAACACCATATATTTT.

This chain uses TRBV6-6 with TRBJ1-2, with a weak D call TRBD1 (5 bases). Trimming pared 5 bases from V and 0 bases from J, leaving 16 bases between. Germline V gene sequence: CDR1 MNHNY, CDR2 SVGAGI (reference sequence). CDR3 length: 16 amino acids. The CDR3 DNA sequence: TGTGCCAGCAGTCCCCCAGGGAGTAAGGCTAACTATGGCTACACCTTC. This encodes CASSPPGSKANYGYTF.

The chain combines TRBV6-1 with TRBJ2-1; 7 positions agree with TRBD1. V gave up 6 bases and J gave up 6 bases; unmatched junction bases: 11. The germline gives CDR1 MNHNS, CDR2 SASEGT. The CDR3 is made up of 15 amino acids. The CDR3 DNA reads TGTGCCAGCAGATCCCAGGGGGTGCTCTTCAATGAGCAGTTCTTC. Encoded protein: CASRSQGVLFNEQFF.

The chain recombines TRBV25-1 with TRBJ1-1; 7 bases agree with TRBD1. The CDR3 covers 14 residues. With 4 bases clipped from V and 3 bases from J, the junction kept 5 bases outside the gene matches. The germline V gene encodes CDR1 MGHDK and CDR2 SYGVNS. In nucleotides, the CDR3 is TGTGCCAGCAGTGCCCAGGGGGAGGACACTGAAGCTTTCTTT. Encoded protein: CASSAQGEDTEAFF.

This clone was seen only once. The chain employs TRBV4-1 and TRBJ2-6; the match to TRBD2 covers 9 bases. There are 20 residues in the CDR3. Unmatched junction bases numbered 15, after V lost 5 bases and J lost 1 base. Germline V gives CDR1 MGHRA, CDR2 YSYEKL. The CDR3 DNA follows: TGCGCCAGCAGCGAAAGAGCCCCTAGCGGGACTGGGTCTGGGGCCAACGTCCTGACTTTC. Amino acids: CASSERAPSGTGSGANVLTF.

The V gene is TRBV30, the J gene TRBJ2-7; 16 bases fit TRBD2. Trimming took 5 bases from V and 6 from J; bases not matched to a gene: 10. The CDR3 sequence is 16 residues long. Per germline, CDR1 GTSNPN and CDR2 SVGIG (reference sequence). The CDR3 coding sequence is TGTGCCTGGGCCGACCCGGGACTAGCGGGAGGGAGCGAGCAGTACTTC. Translating it yields CAWADPGLAGGSEQYF.

The V call is TRBV7-2, the J call TRBJ2-2; TRBD2 agrees at 7 bases. Germline assignment: CDR1 SGHTA and CDR2 FQGNSA. This CDR3 region has 18 residues. V gave up 2 bases and J gave up 3 bases; unmatched junction bases: 12. The CDR3 nucleotides read TGTGCCAGCAGCTTAATGTCGGGCGGGAGATCGTACACCGGGGAGCTGTTTTTT. Its translation: CASSLMSGGRSYTGELFF.

The CDR3 bases are TGTGCCAGCAGTGTTCTCGGGGCTGGGGCCAACGTCCTGACTTTC. Encoded protein: CASSVLGAGANVLTF. The V and J genes are TRBV2 and TRBJ2-6; weak D call: TRBD2 (5 bases). This CDR3 is 15 amino acids long. V shed 4 bases and J shed 2 bases, with 9 bases lying between them. Germline values: CDR1 SNHLY, CDR2 FYNNEI.

This clone was observed once. The chain employs TRBV18 and TRBJ1-1; D gene uncertain. CDR3 size: 16 residues. Trimming cost V 2 bases and J 1 base, with 14 bases left between them. The germline V gene has CDR1 KGHSH and CDR2 LQKENI. CDR3 DNA sequence: TGTGCCAGCTCACCATTTGATCGGGGTACGAACACTGAAGCTTTCTTT. Protein sequence: CASSPFDRGTNTEAFF.

This chain joins TRBV6-5 and TRBJ2-4, with D possibly being TRBD1 (6 bases). The germline V and J ends were trimmed by 8 bases and 8 bases, with 16 bases remaining between them. Looked up from germline, CDR1 is MNHEY and CDR2 is SVGAGI. The CDR3 is 13 residues long. The chain's CDR3 is CASEDSLRDIQYF. The CDR3 bases are TGTGCCAGCGAGGACAGCCTACGGGACATTCAGTACTTC.

This chain connects TRBV15 to TRBJ1-2; D might be TRBD1 (6 bases). The CDR3 loop spans 13 amino acids. Germline-derived CDR1 and CDR2 are LNHNV and YYDKDF (reference sequence). V lost 5 bases and J 2 bases, leaving 9 bases between the germline ends. The CDR3 here is CATSPGQNYGYTF. The DNA for the CDR3 is TGTGCCACCAGCCCTGGACAGAACTATGGCTACACCTTC.

The chain is built from TRBV5-1 and TRBJ2-1; D gene uncertain. CDR1 is SGHRS, CDR2 YFSETQ, per germline. The CDR3 contains 14 residues. Trimming cost V 4 bases and J 5 bases, with 13 bases left between them. CDR3 region: CASSQTGLNNEQFF. The CDR3 DNA sequence: TGCGCCAGCAGCCAGACCGGCCTTAACAATGAGCAGTTCTTC.

The rearrangement joins TRBV28 to TRBJ2-7; D uncertain. The germline gives CDR1 MDHEN, CDR2 SYDVKM. The CDR3 consists of 14 residues. V was pared by 5 bases and J by 0 bases, with 11 bases between. The CDR3, as DNA: TGTGCCAGCAGTCCAACCGTGAGCTCCTACGAGCAGTACTTC. Protein sequence: CASSPTVSSYEQYF.

The rearrangement joins TRBV7-2 to TRBJ2-1; D call uncertain. The CDR3 extends over 16 amino acids. V shed 4 bases and J shed 6 bases, with 19 bases lying between them. The germline V gene encodes CDR1 SGHTA and CDR2 FQGNSA. The DNA of the CDR3 is TGTGCCAGCAGCTCCTCGGTCAGCGATCCATTCAATGAGCAGTTCTTC. Its translation is CASSSSVSDPFNEQFF.

The chain joins TRBV5-8 to TRBJ2-7, with 7 bases lining up with TRBD2. Germline CDR1 and CDR2: SGHTS and YDEGEE. CDR3 length equals 10 residues. Here the CDR3 reads CGGGSYEQYF. CDR3 nucleotides: TGTGGCGGGGGATCCTACGAGCAGTACTTC. The whole variable domain, remainder taken from reference TRBV5-8 and TRBJ2-7, is EAGVTQSPTHLIKTRGQQATLRCSPISGHTSVYWYQQALGLGLQFLLWYDEGEERNRGNFPPRFSGRQFPNYSSELNVNALELEDSALYLCGGGSYEQYFGPGTRLTVT.